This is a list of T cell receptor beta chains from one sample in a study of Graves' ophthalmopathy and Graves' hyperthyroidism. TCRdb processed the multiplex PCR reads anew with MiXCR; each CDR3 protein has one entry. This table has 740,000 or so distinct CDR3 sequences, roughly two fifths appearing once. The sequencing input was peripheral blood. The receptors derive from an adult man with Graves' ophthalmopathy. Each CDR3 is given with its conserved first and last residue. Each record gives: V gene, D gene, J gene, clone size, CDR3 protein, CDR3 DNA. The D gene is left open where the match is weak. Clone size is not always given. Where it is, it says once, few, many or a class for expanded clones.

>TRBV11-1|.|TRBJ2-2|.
CASSSRSGGTGELFF
TGTGCCAGCAGCTCCCGGTCAGGTGGCACCGGGGAGCTGTTTTTT
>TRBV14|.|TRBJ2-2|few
CASSPYWQSSTGELFF
TGTGCCAGCAGCCCCTACTGGCAGTCTTCCACCGGGGAGCTGTTTTTT
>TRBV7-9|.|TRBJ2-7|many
CASSSSTGEQYF
TGTGCCAGCAGCTCCAGCACGGGGGAGCAGTACTTC
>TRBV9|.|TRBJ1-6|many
CASSVAKTGNSSPLHF
TGTGCCAGCAGCGTAGCAAAGACAGGCAACTCATCACCCCTCCACTTT
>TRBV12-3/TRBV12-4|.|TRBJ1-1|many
CASSVSNMNTEAFF
TGTGCCAGCAGCGTCAGCAACATGAACACTGAAGCTTTCTTT
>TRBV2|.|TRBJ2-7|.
CASSRDGTFGGEQYF
TGTGCCAGCAGTAGGGACGGGACTTTTGGTGGCGAGCAGTACTTC
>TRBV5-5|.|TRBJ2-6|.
CASSRTRDTENSGANVLTF
TGTGCCAGCAGCCGCACCCGGGACACGGAAAACTCTGGGGCCAACGTCCTGACTTTC
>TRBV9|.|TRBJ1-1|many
CASGGSNTEAFF
TGTGCCAGCGGGGGTTCGAACACTGAAGCTTTCTTT
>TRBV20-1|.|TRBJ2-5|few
CSAERVRGETQYF
TGCAGTGCCGAGCGGGTACGGGGAGAGACCCAGTACTTC
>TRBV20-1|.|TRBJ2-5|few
CSAPRIQETQYF
TGCAGTGCTCCACGGATCCAAGAGACCCAGTACTTC
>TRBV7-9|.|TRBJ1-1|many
CASRTPMGDEAFF
TGTGCCAGCAGGACCCCGATGGGGGATGAAGCTTTCTTT
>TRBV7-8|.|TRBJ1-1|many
CASSLVQTVEAFF
TGTGCCAGCAGCTTGGTTCAGACAGTTGAAGCTTTCTTT
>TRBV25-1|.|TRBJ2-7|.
CASSDSAGSGYEQYF
TGTGCCAGCAGTGATAGTGCCGGGAGTGGGTACGAGCAGTACTTC
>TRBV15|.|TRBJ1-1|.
CATSRTDGSTEAFF
TGTGCCACCAGCAGGACGGATGGGAGCACTGAAGCTTTCTTT
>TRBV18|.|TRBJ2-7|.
CASSPGSGRNEQYF
TGTGCCAGCTCACCTGGTTCAGGGAGGAACGAGCAGTACTTC
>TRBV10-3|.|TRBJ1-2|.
CAIRGRIYGYTF
TGTGCCATCAGGGGACGGATCTATGGCTACACCTTC
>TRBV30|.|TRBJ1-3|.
CAWTGGGSGNTIYF
TGTGCCTGGACCGGAGGGGGTTCTGGAAACACCATATATTTT
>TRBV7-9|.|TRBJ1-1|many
CASSLDRWNTEAFF
TGTGCCAGCAGCTTAGATAGGTGGAACACTGAAGCTTTCTTT
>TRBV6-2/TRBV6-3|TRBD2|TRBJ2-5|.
CASSPYREDQETQYF
TGTGCCAGCAGTCCATATCGGGAGGATCAAGAGACCCAGTACTTC
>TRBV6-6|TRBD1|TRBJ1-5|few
CASITGTGMNLHQPQHF
TGTGCCAGCATTACCGGGACAGGGATGAATTTGCATCAGCCCCAGCATTTT
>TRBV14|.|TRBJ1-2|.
CASSPLKGPTGTNYGYTF
TGTGCCAGCTCACCACTGAAAGGCCCGACGGGGACTAACTATGGCTACACCTTC
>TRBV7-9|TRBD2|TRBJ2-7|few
CASSPSRRGVAGRSYEQYF
TGTGCCAGCAGCCCATCCCGTAGAGGGGTAGCGGGACGCTCTTACGAGCAGTACTTC
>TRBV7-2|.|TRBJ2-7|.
CASSTTQSSYEQYF
TGTGCCAGCAGCACCACACAGAGCTCCTACGAGCAGTACTTC
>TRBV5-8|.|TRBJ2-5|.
CASSLGESPGTQYF
TGTGCCAGCAGCCTCGGCGAATCGCCTGGGACCCAGTACTTC
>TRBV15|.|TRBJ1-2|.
CATSRFVTFSNYGYTF
TGTGCCACCAGCAGATTTGTGACATTTTCAAACTATGGCTACACCTTC
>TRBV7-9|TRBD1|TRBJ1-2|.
CASSPRNTQGAACYTF
TGTGCCAGCAGCCCAAGGAATACACAGGGGGCAGCGTGCTACACCTTC
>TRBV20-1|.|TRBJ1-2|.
CSASLSRSDAGRNYGYTF
TGCAGTGCTAGCTTGAGTCGATCGGACGCCGGTAGGAACTATGGCTACACCTTC
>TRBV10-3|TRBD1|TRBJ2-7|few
CASTQADRPAYEQYF
TGTGCCAGCACCCAAGCGGACAGGCCCGCATACGAGCAGTACTTC
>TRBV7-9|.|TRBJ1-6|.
CASSPGPSGNSPLHF
TGTGCCAGCAGCCCCGGACCCTCGGGCAATTCACCCCTCCACTTT
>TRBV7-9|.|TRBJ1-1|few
CAILPLEPGTEAFF
TGTGCCATACTACCCCTCGAACCCGGGACTGAAGCTTTCTTT
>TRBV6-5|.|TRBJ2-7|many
CASSKQGYEQYF
TGTGCCAGCAGTAAACAGGGTTACGAGCAGTACTTC
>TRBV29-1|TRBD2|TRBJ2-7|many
CSVEAGDEQYF
TGCAGCGTTGAGGCGGGGGACGAGCAGTACTTC
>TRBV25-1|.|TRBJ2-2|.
CASSASGRRGNTGELFF
TGTGCCAGCAGTGCTAGTGGCCGACGGGGGAACACCGGGGAGCTGTTTTTT
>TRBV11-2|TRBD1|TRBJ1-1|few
CASSHQGGTEAFF
TGTGCCAGCAGCCACCAGGGGGGCACTGAAGCTTTCTTT
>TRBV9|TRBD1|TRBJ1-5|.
CASRVPGTEINQPQHF
TGTGCCAGCAGGGTTCCCGGGACAGAGATTAATCAGCCCCAGCATTTT
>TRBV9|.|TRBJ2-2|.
CASRQTATGELFF
TGTGCCAGCAGACAAACGGCAACCGGGGAGCTGTTTTTT
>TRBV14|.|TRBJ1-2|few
CASSQDWSRDEGYTF
TGTGCCAGCAGCCAAGATTGGTCCAGGGATGAGGGCTACACCTTC
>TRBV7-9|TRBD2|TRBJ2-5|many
CASSGGLAGAQETQYF
TGTGCCAGCAGCGGAGGACTAGCGGGGGCTCAAGAGACCCAGTACTTC
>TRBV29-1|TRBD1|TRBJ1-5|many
CSVADRESNQPQHF
TGCAGCGTGGCAGACAGGGAAAGCAATCAGCCCCAGCATTTT
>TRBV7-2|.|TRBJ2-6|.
CASSPTGFLSGANVLTF
TGTGCCAGCTCACCGACGGGGTTCCTCTCTGGGGCCAACGTCCTGACTTTC
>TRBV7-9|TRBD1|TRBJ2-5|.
CASSSLRTGGIRETQYF
TGTGCCAGCAGCTCCCTGAGGACAGGGGGCATACGTGAGACCCAGTACTTC
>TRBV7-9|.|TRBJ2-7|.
CASSPRGTVSYEQYF
TGTGCCAGCAGCCCAAGGGGCACAGTATCCTACGAGCAGTACTTC
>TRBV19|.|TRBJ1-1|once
CASSVFNPGPTPAEAFF
TGTGCCAGTAGTGTATTCAATCCGGGACCCACGCCTGCTGAAGCTTTCTTT
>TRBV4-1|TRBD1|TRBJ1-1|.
CASNPLGQQNTEAFF
TGCGCCAGCAACCCCCTGGGACAGCAGAACACTGAAGCTTTCTTT
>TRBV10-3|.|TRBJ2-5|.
CAISESGQAQTQYF
TGTGCCATCAGTGAGTCCGGGCAGGCCCAGACCCAGTACTTC
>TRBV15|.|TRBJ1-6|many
CATSRVGYNSPLHF
TGTGCCACCAGCAGGGTCGGGTATAATTCACCCCTCCACTTT
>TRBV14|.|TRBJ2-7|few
CASSQDRVKTWGEQYF
TGTGCCAGCAGCCAAGATCGGGTCAAAACTTGGGGGGAGCAGTACTTC
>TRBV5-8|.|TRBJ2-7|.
CASLVGEQYF
TGTGCCAGCCTAGTTGGTGAGCAGTACTTC
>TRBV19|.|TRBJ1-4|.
CASSKGATNEKLFF
TGTGCCAGTAGCAAGGGGGCAACTAATGAAAAACTGTTTTTT
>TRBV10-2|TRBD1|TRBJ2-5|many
CASRHRGKGQETQYF
TGCGCCAGCAGACACAGGGGGAAGGGACAGGAGACCCAGTACTTC
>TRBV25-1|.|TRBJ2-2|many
CASSLRTGELFF
TGTGCCAGCAGCCTCCGCACCGGGGAGCTGTTTTTT
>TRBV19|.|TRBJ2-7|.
CASSIDREGYGQYF
TGTGCCAGTAGTATCGACAGAGAAGGTTACGGGCAGTACTTC
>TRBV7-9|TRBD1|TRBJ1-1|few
CASSQTGVGTEAFF
TGTGCCAGCAGCCAGACAGGGGTCGGCACTGAAGCTTTCTTT
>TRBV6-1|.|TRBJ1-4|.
CASTYSGGTNEKLFF
TGTGCCAGCACCTACAGTGGGGGGACTAATGAAAAACTGTTTTTT
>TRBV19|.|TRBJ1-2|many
CASSTVPGYGYTF
TGTGCCAGTAGTACAGTCCCGGGCTATGGCTACACCTTC
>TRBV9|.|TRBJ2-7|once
CASSPQPGSSEEQYF
TGTGCCAGCAGCCCTCAGCCGGGAAGCTCAGAAGAGCAGTACTTC
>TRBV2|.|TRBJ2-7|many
CASSEGNLVTYEQYF
TGTGCCAGCAGTGAAGGTAACCTCGTCACCTACGAGCAGTACTTC